A selection of T cell receptor beta chains follows, all from one sample in a study of blood T cell repertoires in COVID-19. Only in-frame clones appear in the TCRdb table, and some are missing; sequencing was by immunoSEQ multiplex PCR. The sample has more than 200,000 clones, 88% seen once. The sample comprised peripheral blood. The receptors shown here come from a man in his 70s with acute or convalescent COVID-19. The CDR3 runs from the conserved cysteine through the conserved F or W. The D gene is left open where the match is weak. Size is stated for part of the rows, as once, few or many counts, or as a class when the clone is expanded.

TRBD2	-	17	TRBV11-2	TRBJ2-5	TGTGCCAGCAGCTTTTGGACTAGCGGGAGAACGGGAGAGACCCAGTACTTC	CASSFWTSGRTGETQYF
TRBD2	-	13	TRBV3-1/TRBV3-2	TRBJ2-1	TGTGCCAGCAGCCAAGATAGGGAGGGTGAGCAGTTCTTC	CASSQDREGEQFF
-	-	13	TRBV19	TRBJ2-1	TGTGCCAGTAGTATAGATGTCGGGACTCCGCAGTTCTTC	CASSIDVGTPQFF
TRBD2	-	16	TRBV5-1	TRBJ2-5	TGCGCCAGCAGCTTGGGAGGGACTAGTGCCCAAGAGACCCAGTACTTC	CASSLGGTSAQETQYF
TRBD2	-	16	TRBV3-1/TRBV3-2	TRBJ2-2	TGTGCCAGCAGCCCAACTAGCGGGGTGAACACCGGGGAGCTGTTTTTT	CASSPTSGVNTGELFF
TRBD1	-	16	TRBV6-5	TRBJ2-3	TGTGCCAGCAGTTTTCGACAGGGGCAAAGCACAGATACGCAGTATTTT	CASSFRQGQSTDTQYF
TRBD1	-	16	TRBV19	TRBJ2-5	TGTGCCAGTAGTATATCCTCCGGGACAGGGGGGGAGACCCAGTACTTC	CASSISSGTGGETQYF
-	once	18	TRBV18	TRBJ1-4	TGTGCCAGCTCACCTAGAATTCTAACAGGGACTACAAATGAAAAACTGTTTTTT	CASSPRILTGTTNEKLFF
TRBD1	-	14	TRBV28	TRBJ1-1	TGTGCCAGCAGTCCGGGACAGGAGAACACTGAAGCTTTCTTT	CASSPGQENTEAFF
TRBD1	many	12	TRBV11-3	TRBJ2-7	TGTGCCAGCAGCTTGGGACAGGGGTTGCAGTACTTC	CASSLGQGLQYF
-	-	14	TRBV6-5	TRBJ2-7	TGTGCCAGCAGTTACAAAACGGGTTCTGGCGAGCAGTACTTC	CASSYKTGSGEQYF
-	-	14	TRBV19	TRBJ1-5	TGTGCCAGTAGTACTGACGGGGGGTATCAGCCCCAGCATTTT	CASSTDGGYQPQHF
TRBD1	-	15	TRBV19	TRBJ1-5	TGTGCCAGTAGTATACAGACAGGGAACAATCAGCCCCAGCATTTT	CASSIQTGNNQPQHF
-	once	15	TRBV18	TRBJ1-1	TGTGCCAGCTCACCCCTCGGACAAACGAACACTGAAGCTTTCTTT	CASSPLGQTNTEAFF
TRBD2	-	15	TRBV7-3	TRBJ2-1	TGTGCCAGCAGCCTACTAGCGGGAGGGTACAATGAGCAGTTCTTC	CASSLLAGGYNEQFF
-	once	11	TRBV28	TRBJ2-7	TGTGCCAGCAGTTTGTTCCGCGAGCAGTACTTC	CASSLFREQYF
-	-	14	TRBV9	TRBJ1-2	TGTGCCAGCAGCGTAACACCCAGGGACTATGGCTACACCTTC	CASSVTPRDYGYTF
-	large	16	TRBV4-3	TRBJ2-6	TGCGCCAGCAGCCAAGATTACCGGGAAGGGGCCAACGTCCTGACTTTC	CASSQDYREGANVLTF
-	-	13	TRBV6-5	TRBJ2-7	TGTGCCAGCACCCCCCCGGGCTCCTACGAGCAGTACTTC	CASTPPGSYEQYF
TRBD1	-	17	TRBV30	TRBJ1-4	TGTGCCTGGAGTGTTCTTCTGGGCGGACAGGGTTATGAAAAACTGTTTTTT	CAWSVLLGGQGYEKLFF
TRBD2	once	14	TRBV9	TRBJ2-7	TGTGCCAGCAGCGGAGCGGGAGTCGGAGTCGAGCAGTACTTC	CASSGAGVGVEQYF
-	-	15	TRBV5-1	TRBJ1-1	TGCGCCAGCAGCTTGGGCCCCGGAGGGGACACTGAAGCTTTCTTT	CASSLGPGGDTEAFF
-	-	15	TRBV18	TRBJ2-5	TGTGCCAGCTCACCGTTCAAGGGGTCGGGAGAGACCCAGTACTTC	CASSPFKGSGETQYF
-	-	15	TRBV9	TRBJ2-6	TGTGCCAGCAGCGTACTAGCGTCTGGGGCCAACGTCCTGACTTTC	CASSVLASGANVLTF
-	-	13	TRBV28	TRBJ1-2	TGTGCCAGCAGTTTCTTGACCGCGGGGGGCTACACCTTC	CASSFLTAGGYTF
-	-	15	TRBV7-3	TRBJ1-6	TGTGCCAGCAGCCAAAGCGGTGACTATAATTCACCCCTCCACTTT	CASSQSGDYNSPLHF
-	-	16	TRBV4-1	TRBJ1-1	TGCGCCAGCAGCCAAAACCCCTCGGGGGGGAATACTGAAGCTTTCTTT	CASSQNPSGGNTEAFF
-	-	14	TRBV7-2	TRBJ2-2	TGTGCCAGCAGCTTCGGACTAAACACCGGGGAGCTGTTTTTT	CASSFGLNTGELFF
-	-	14	TRBV2	TRBJ2-7	TGTGCCAGCAGTGTAGCACCTATCTCCTACGAGCAGTACTTC	CASSVAPISYEQYF
-	once	12	TRBV12-3/TRBV12-4	TRBJ2-1	TGTGCCAGCAGTTCTACTTACAATGAGCAGTTCTTC	CASSSTYNEQFF
TRBD1	-	11	TRBV6-5	TRBJ2-3	TGTGCCAGCAAAGGACAGGGATCGCAGTATTTT	CASKGQGSQYF
TRBD2	few	16	TRBV5-4	TRBJ2-7	TGTGCCAGCAGCTCTGAGACTAGCGGGAGTCCCTACGAGCAGTACTTC	CASSSETSGSPYEQYF
-	-	16	TRBV3-1/TRBV3-2	TRBJ1-1	TGTGCCAGCAGCCCCAGTGGGGGCCCTCGTTCCCCTGAAGCTTTCTTT	CASSPSGGPRSPEAFF